This section outlines one T cell receptor beta chain sequence together with its context. This sample was taken from a study of identifying expanded T cells in peripheral blood. Germline values: CDR1 SGHRS, CDR2 YFSETQ. The CDR3 totals 13 residues. Trimming took 3 bases from V and 5 from J; bases not matched to a gene: 0. Clones were sequenced by immunoSEQ multiplex PCR, and TCRdb holds only the in-frame ones, with some missing. This repertoire shows 83,000 or so clones, 88% found once; its top ten account for roughly 3.8%. The sequenced sample was blood. This TCR was sampled from a person aged 18 to 70 in good health. V gene TRBV5-1 combines with J gene TRBJ1-5; 9 bases are shared with TRBD1. This CDR3 reads CASSWDRDQPQHF. CDR3 bases: TGCGCCAGCAGCTGGGACAGGGATCAGCCCCAGCATTTT.